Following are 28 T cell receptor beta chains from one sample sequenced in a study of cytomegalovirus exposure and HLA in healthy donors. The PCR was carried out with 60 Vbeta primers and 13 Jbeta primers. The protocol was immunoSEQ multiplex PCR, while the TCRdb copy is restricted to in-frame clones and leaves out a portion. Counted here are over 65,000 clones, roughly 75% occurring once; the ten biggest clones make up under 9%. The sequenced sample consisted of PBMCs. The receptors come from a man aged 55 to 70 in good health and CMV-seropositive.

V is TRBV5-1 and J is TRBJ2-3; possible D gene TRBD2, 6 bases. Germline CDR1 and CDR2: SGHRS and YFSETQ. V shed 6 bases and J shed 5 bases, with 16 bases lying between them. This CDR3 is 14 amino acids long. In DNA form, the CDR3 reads TGCGCCAGCACCGCGACTAGGGCGATAGATACGCAGTATTTT. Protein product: CASTATRAIDTQYF.

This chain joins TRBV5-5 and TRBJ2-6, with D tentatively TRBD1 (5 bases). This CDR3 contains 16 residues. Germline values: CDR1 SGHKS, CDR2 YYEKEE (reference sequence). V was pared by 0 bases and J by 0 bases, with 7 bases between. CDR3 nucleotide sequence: TGTGCCAGCAGCTTGGCGACAGCCTCTGGGGCCAACGTCCTGACTTTC. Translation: CASSLATASGANVLTF. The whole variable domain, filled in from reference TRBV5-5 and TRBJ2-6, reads DAGVTQSPTHLIKTRGQQVTLRCSPISGHKSVSWYQQVLGQGPQFIFQYYEKEERGRGNFPDRFSARQFPNYSSELNVNALLLGDSALYLCASSLATASGANVLTFGAGSRLTVL.

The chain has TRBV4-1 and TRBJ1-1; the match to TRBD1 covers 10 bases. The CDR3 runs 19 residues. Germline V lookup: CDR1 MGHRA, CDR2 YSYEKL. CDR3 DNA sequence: TGCACCAACAGCCAAAGTCTAGAGGCCCCGGGACAGGGGAAGACTGAAGCTTTCTTT. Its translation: CTNSQSLEAPGQGKTEAFF.

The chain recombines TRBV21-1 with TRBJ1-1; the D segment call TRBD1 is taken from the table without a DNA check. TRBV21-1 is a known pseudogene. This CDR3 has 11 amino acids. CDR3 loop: CASPSSTEAFF. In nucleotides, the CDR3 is TGTGCCAGCCCGTCCAGTACTGAAGCTTTCTTT.

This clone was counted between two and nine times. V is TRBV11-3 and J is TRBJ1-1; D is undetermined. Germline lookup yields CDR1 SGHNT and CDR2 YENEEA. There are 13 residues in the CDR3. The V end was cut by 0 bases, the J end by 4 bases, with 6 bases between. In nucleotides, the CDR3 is TGTGCCAGCAGCTTAGAAAGCGGCACTGAAGCTTTCTTT. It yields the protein CASSLESGTEAFF.

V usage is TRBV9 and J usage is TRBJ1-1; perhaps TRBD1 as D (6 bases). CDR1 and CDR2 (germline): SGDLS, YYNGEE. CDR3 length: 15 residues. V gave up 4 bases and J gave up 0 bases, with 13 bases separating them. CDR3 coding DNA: TGTGCCAGCAGCTCGTCCGGGACAATGAACACTGAAGCTTTCTTT. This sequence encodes CASSSSGTMNTEAFF.

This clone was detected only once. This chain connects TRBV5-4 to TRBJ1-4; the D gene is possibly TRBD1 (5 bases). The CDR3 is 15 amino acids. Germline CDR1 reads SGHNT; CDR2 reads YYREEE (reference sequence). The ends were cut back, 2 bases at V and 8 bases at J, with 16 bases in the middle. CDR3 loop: CASSLTGVNVEKLFF. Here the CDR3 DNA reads TGTGCCAGCAGCTTAACAGGAGTAAATGTGGAAAAACTGTTTTTT.

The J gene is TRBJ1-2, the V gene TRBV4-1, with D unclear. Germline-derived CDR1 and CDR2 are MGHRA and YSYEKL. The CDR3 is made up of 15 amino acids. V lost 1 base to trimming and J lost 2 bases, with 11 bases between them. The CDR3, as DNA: TGCGCCAGCAGCCAAGGCGAGGGAATCAACTATGGCTACACCTTC. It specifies CASSQGEGINYGYTF.

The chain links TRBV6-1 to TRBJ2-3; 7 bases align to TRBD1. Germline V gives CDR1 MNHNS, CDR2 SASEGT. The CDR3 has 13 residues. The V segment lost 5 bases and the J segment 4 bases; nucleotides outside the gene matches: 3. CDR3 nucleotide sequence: TGTGCCAGCAGTACGACAGGGCCAGATACGCAGTATTTT. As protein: CASSTTGPDTQYF.

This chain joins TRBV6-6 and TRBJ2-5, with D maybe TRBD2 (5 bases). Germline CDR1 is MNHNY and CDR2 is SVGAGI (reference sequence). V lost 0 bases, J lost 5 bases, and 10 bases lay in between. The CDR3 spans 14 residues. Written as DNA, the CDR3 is TGTGCCAGCAGTTACTCATCGGGGATGGAGACCCAGTACTTC. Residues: CASSYSSGMETQYF.

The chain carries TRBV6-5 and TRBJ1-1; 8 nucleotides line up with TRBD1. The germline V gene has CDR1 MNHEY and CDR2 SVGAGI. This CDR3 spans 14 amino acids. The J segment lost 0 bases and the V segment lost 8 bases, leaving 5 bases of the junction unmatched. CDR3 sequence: CASRQGILNTEAFF. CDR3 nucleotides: TGTGCCAGCCGACAGGGGATTTTGAACACTGAAGCTTTCTTT.

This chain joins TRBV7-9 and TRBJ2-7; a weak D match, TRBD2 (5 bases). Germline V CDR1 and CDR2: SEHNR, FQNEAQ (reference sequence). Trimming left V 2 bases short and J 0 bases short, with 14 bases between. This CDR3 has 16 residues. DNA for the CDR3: TGTGCCAGCAGCTTACGATACAGCGGTGGCTCCTACGAGCAGTACTTC. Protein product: CASSLRYSGGSYEQYF.

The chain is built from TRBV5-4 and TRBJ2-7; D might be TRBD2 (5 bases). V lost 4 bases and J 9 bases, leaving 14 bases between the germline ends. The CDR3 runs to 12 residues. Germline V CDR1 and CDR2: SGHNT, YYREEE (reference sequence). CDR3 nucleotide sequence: TGTGCCAGCAGCCAAGACATCAGCGGGCAGTACTTC. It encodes CASSQDISGQYF.

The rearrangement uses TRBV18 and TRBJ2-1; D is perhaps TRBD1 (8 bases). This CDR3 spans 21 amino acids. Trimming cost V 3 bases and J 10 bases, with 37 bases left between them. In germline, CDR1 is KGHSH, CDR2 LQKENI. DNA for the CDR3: TGTGCCAGCTCACCCCTTGGGGGGGCAACACGCACAGGGGGTTTATCTGTCGAGCAGTTCTTC. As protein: CASSPLGGATRTGGLSVEQFF.

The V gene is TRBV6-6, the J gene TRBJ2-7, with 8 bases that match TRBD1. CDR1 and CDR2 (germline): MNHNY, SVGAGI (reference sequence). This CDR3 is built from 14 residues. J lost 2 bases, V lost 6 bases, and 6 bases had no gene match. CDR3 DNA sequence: TGTGCCAGCAGCCCGGGACAGGCCCCCTACGAGCAGTACTTC. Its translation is CASSPGQAPYEQYF.

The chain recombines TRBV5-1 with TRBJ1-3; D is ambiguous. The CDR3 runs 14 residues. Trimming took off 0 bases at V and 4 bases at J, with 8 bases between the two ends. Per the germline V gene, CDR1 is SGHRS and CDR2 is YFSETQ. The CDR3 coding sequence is TGCGCCAGCAGCTTGGATACAGCAGGAAACACCATATATTTT. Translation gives CASSLDTAGNTIYF.

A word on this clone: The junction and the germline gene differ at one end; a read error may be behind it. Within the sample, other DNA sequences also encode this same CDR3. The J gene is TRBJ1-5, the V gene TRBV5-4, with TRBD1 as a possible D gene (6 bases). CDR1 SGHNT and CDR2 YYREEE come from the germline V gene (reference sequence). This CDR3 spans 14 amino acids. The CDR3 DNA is TGTGCCAGCAGCTTGGAGGGGGACAATCAGCCCCAGCACTTT. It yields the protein CASSLEGDNQPQHF.

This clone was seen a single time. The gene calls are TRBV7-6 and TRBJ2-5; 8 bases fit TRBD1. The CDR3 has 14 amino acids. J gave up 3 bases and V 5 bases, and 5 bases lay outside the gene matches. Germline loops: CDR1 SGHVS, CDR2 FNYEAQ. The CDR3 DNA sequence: TGTGCCAGCAGCAAAGGACAGGGCAAAGAGACCCAGTACTTC. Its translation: CASSKGQGKETQYF.

CDR3 nucleotides: TGTGCCAGCAGGCCGGGACAGGGGCAAGAGACCCAGTACTTC. Translating gives CASRPGQGQETQYF. The J gene is TRBJ2-5, the V gene TRBV2; 10 positions match TRBD1. The ends lost 6 bases at V and 2 bases at J; junction bases unmatched: 3. The germline CDR1 and CDR2 sequences are SNHLY and FYNNEI. CDR3 length equals 14 residues.

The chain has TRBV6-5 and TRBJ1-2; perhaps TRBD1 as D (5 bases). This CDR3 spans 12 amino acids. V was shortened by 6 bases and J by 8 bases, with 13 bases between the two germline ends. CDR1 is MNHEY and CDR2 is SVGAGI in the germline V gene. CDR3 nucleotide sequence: TGTGCCAGCAGCGGCGGGGGGGACGGCTACACCTTC. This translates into CASSGGGDGYTF.

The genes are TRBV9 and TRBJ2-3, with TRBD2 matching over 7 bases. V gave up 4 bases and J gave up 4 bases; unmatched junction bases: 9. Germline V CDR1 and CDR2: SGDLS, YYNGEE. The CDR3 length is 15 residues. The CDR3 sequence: CASSTPSGGADTQYF. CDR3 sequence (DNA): TGTGCCAGCAGCACGCCTAGCGGTGGCGCAGATACGCAGTATTTT.

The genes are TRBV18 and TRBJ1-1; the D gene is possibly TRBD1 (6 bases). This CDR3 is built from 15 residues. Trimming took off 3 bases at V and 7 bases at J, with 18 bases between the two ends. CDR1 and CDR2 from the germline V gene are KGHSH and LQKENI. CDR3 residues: CASSPGRTDWGEAFF. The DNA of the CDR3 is TGTGCCAGCTCACCGGGACGGACAGACTGGGGTGAAGCTTTCTTT.

The CDR3 region has the DNA TGCGCCAGCAGCTTGGTAGCGGGGTTAAAAGATACGCAGTATTTT. This sequence encodes CASSLVAGLKDTQYF. This rearrangement joins TRBV5-1 to TRBJ2-3, with 8 bases lining up with TRBD2. Germline lookup yields CDR1 SGHRS and CDR2 YFSETQ. The CDR3 is 15 residues long. V lost 0 bases to trimming and J lost 5 bases; unmatched junction nucleotides: 5.

The CDR3 spells CASSLALNNEQFF. The CDR3 DNA sequence: TGCGCCAGCAGCTTGGCCCTTAACAATGAGCAGTTCTTC. This chain joins TRBV5-1 and TRBJ2-1; D remains ambiguous. V shed 0 bases and J shed 5 bases, with 6 bases lying between them. CDR3 size: 13 residues. CDR1 is SGHRS, CDR2 YFSETQ, per germline.

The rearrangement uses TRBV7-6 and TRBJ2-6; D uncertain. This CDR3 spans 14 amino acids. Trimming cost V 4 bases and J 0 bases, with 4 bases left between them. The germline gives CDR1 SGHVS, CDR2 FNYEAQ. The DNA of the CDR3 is TGTGCCAGCAGCTCAAACTCTGGGGCCAACGTCCTGACTTTC. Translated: CASSSNSGANVLTF.

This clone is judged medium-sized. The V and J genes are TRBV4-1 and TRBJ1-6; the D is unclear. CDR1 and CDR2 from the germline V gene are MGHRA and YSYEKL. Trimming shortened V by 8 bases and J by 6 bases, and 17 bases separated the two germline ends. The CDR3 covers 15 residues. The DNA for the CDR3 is TGCGCCAGCTCCTCCTGGACTGATATTAATTCACCCCTCCACTTT. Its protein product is CASSSWTDINSPLHF.

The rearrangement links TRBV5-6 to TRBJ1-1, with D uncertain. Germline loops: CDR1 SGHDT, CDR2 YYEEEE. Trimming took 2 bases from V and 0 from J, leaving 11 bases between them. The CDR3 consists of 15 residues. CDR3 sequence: CASSFGQAMNTEAFF. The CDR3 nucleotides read TGTGCCAGCAGCTTTGGGCAGGCAATGAACACTGAAGCTTTCTTT.

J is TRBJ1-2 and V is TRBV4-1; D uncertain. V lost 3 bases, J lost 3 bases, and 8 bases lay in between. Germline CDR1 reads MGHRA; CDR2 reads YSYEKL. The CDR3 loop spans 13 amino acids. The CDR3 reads CASSQEGYYGYTF. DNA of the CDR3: TGCGCCAGCAGCCAGGAGGGTTACTATGGCTACACCTTC.